This TCR beta chain was obtained from a study of a mutant IDH1 vaccine in newly diagnosed glioma. Across the study: Vaccine dosing followed radiotherapy by 4-6 weeks, or accompanied temozolomide cycles. Treated patients were roughly 60% male, about 38% female, mean age roughly 40 years.

Only in-frame clones appear in the TCRdb table, and some are missing; sequencing was by immunoSEQ multiplex PCR. The sample shows just over 35,000 clones, about 80% of them seen only once. This clone came up once. Antigen specificity is unknown. Germline V gene sequence: CDR1 KGHSH, CDR2 LQKENI. The junction had 0 bases not matched to a gene; V was cut back by 3 bases and J by 0 bases. This CDR3 is 14 amino acids long. Time point denoted: week 11, during vaccination. The vaccine gave 300 ug of a 20-mer mutant IDH1 peptide subcutaneously per dose. Regarding the study as a whole: Of the patients, approximately 93% had vaccine-induced immune responses.

V and J are TRBV18 and TRBJ2-7, with 9 bases identical to TRBD1. This specimen consisted of peripheral blood mononuclear cells (PBMCs), obtained from a glioma patient whose treatment included an IDH1 peptide vaccine. The source is a young woman with glioma. Some clones in this sample may be carry-over from other donors' samples. CDR3 bases: TGTGCCAGCTCACCGGGACAGGGCTCCTACGAGCAGTACTTC. It encodes CASSPGQGSYEQYF.